This TCR beta chain is from a study of OX40 agonist ivuxolimab in advanced cancers. Findings of the study overall: Expanded clones were, on average, more numerous among CD8+ T cells than CD4+. Nonresponders, in some cases, also had low normalized T-cell clonal expansion.

The CDR3 sequence is 11 residues long. Trimming pared 2 bases from V and 6 bases from J, leaving 5 bases between. CDR1 and CDR2 from the germline V gene are GTSNPN and SVGIG (reference sequence). TCRdb's copy holds only in-frame clones and misses some; the assay was immunoSEQ multiplex PCR. The table has about 37,000 clones, about 90% seen once; the top ten hold 15% to 20%. This clone showed up just once. Its antigen is still unknown. The chain is built from TRBV30 and TRBJ2-1; no clear D gene. This material consisted of CD4+ or CD8+ T cells sorted from blood, taken in a trial of the OX40 agonist ivuxolimab. The clonotype comes from an adult with an advanced solid tumor such as melanoma, head and neck, liver or kidney cancer. The CDR3 DNA sequence: TGTGCCTGGAGTTTGGGCAATGAGCAGTTCTTC. This codes for CAWSLGNEQFF.